The entry that follows covers one TCR beta chain sequence. The method was immunoSEQ multiplex PCR; TCRdb's version includes in-frame clones alone and lacks a portion of them. The data contain approximately 300,000 clones, roughly 89% of them singletons. This CDR3 region has 13 residues. From germline, CDR1 is SNHLY and CDR2 FYNNEI. Germline trimming cut 7 bases from V and 4 bases from J; bases unmatched to any gene: 4. This entry belongs to a study of blood T cell repertoires in COVID-19. Overall study: PBMCs, B-cell-depleted T cells, or T cells were the source of the cDNA or gDNA that made up the material.

The chain employs TRBV2 and TRBJ1-1; 9 nucleotides agree with TRBD1. Sequenced material: peripheral blood. The origin of this receptor is a man aged 30 to 45 with acute or convalescent COVID-19. The CDR3 coding sequence is TGTGCCAGCAAACAGACAGGGGGCACTGAAGCTTTCTTT. Translation: CASKQTGGTEAFF.